This T cell receptor (beta chain) came from a study of cytotoxic CD8 clonotypes in ibrutinib-treated CLL. Background on the study: Response was recorded as partial in some 24 patients and complete in 2; at median around 70 months, approximately 14 remained remitted and some 12 had progressed. Findings and limits, study-wide: While tracking circulating CD8+ T-cell counts, baseline clonality exceeded that of age-matched healthy donors. Clonality, elevated at ibrutinib response, dropped back toward baseline at progression. With treatment, public clonotypes, which were uncommon, either contracted or remained stable.

This CDR3 has 14 amino acids. V gave up 2 bases and J gave up 3 bases, with 11 bases separating them. Germline V gene lookup returns CDR1 LGHNA and CDR2 YNFKEQ. Repertoires were generated with immunoSEQ multiplex PCR, while TCRdb's copy carries only in-frame clones and drops some. Of about 130,000 clones listed, around three quarters are singletons. As concerns this clone: The antigen remains undetermined.

V usage is TRBV4-2 and J usage is TRBJ2-7; D unclear. This sequence was found in a human donor with chronic lymphocytic leukemia. The sequences come from PBMCs, collected after 12 months of ibrutinib treatment. CDR3 nucleotides: TGTGCCAGCAGCCAACAACAATCCGGCTACGAGCAGTACTTC. It yields the protein CASSQQQSGYEQYF.